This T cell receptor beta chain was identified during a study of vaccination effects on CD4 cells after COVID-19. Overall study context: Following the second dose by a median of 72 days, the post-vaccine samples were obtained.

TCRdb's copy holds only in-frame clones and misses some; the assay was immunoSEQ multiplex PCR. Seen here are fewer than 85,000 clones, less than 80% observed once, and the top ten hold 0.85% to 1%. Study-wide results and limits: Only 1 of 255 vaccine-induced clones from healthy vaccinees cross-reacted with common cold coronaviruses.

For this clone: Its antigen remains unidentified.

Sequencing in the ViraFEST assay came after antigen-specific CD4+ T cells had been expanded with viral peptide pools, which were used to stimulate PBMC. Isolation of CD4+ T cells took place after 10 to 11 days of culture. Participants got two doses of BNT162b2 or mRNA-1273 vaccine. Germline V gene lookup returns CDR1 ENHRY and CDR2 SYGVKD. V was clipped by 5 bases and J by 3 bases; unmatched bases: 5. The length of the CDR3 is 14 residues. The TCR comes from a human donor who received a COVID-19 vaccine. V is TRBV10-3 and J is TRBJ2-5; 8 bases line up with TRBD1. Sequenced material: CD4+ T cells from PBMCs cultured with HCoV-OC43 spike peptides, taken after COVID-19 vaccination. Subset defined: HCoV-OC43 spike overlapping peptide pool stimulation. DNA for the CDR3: TGTGCCATCAGTTGGGGACAGGAGAAAGAGACCCAGTACTTC. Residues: CAISWGQEKETQYF.